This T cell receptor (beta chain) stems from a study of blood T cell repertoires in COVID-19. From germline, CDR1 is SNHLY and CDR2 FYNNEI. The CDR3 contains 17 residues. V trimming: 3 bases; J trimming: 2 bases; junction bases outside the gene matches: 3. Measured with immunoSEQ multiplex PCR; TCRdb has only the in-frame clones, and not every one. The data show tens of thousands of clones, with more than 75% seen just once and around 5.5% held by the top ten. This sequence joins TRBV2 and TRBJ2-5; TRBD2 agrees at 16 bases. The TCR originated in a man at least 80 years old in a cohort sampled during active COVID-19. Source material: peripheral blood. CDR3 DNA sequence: TGTGCCAGCAGTGAGGGGACTAGCGGGAGGGGGCAAGAGACCCAGTACTTC. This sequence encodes CASSEGTSGRGQETQYF.